This paragraph reports one T cell receptor (beta chain). A few counts support this clonotype. Its target antigen remains unknown. The input lacks base qualities; no much larger clone sits a single base away. The record originates from a study of Graves' ophthalmopathy and Graves' hyperthyroidism (dated by TCRdb to about 2018). Regarding the research as a whole: Peripheral blood was collected at initial diagnosis, before any treatment. To tell Graves' ophthalmopathy apart from Graves' hyperthyroidism, and to predict which patients would progress to ophthalmopathy, the study relied on TCR beta repertoire signatures. In total, under 150 blood samples were TCR-sequenced: under 45 ophthalmopathy, approximately 75 hyperthyroidism and about 17 hyperthyroidism-to-ophthalmopathy patients. To explore V-J signatures that distinguish ophthalmopathy from hyperthyroidism, a discovery set of about 99 patients was enrolled, made up of 43 with ophthalmopathy and 57 with stable hyperthyroidism. The independent validation cohort included some 19 hyperthyroidism patients plus 17 patients who later progressed from hyperthyroidism to ophthalmopathy. In five or six hyperthyroidism patients, the T-cell repertoires found in thyroid tissue were compared with those found in blood. Following sample collection, hyperthyroidism patients were given methimazole at a starting dose of 30 mg daily, and ophthalmopathy patients were given high-dose intravenous methylprednisolone. The roughly 100 discovery patients were randomly divided into training and test sets at a 7:3 ratio. General conclusions and limits of the study: In validation, the model predicted ophthalmopathy progression with about 71% sensitivity and approximately 75% specificity; some 13 predicted patients were CT-confirmed with GO in a median of 6.5 months. Most of the expanded thyroid clonotypes with a frequency above 0.001 were also detected in blood, and it was suggested that the thyroid immune response may be reflected by blood repertoires. No statistical method was used to set the sample size in advance, and the investigators knew which group each participant was assigned to. The 13-signature model separated ophthalmopathy from stable hyperthyroidism with 85% to 90% sensitivity and around 84% specificity in cross-validation, and 80%/75% in the test set.

According to the germline V gene, CDR1 reads LGHNT and CDR2 reads FRNRAP. The germline V and J ends show losses of 9 bases and 0 bases respectively, and no gene match explains 10 bases of the junction. The CDR3, from cysteine to phenylalanine, totals 15 residues. The entry retains the CDR3 DNA only, 45 bases that are in frame from base 1. TCR beta CDR3 regions were amplified from RNA transcripts for repertoire sequencing. The first round of RT-PCR was done with HTBI primers and the Qiagen OneStep RT-PCR kit, and was followed by a second round of multiplex PCR, then size selection and purification. The libraries underwent paired-end sequencing with 100 bp reads on an Illumina HiSeq2000. Turning to the authors' computational methods: SOAPnuke was used to process the reads, throwing out any read that had adapters, had uncalled bases, had a mean Phred below 15, or lacked an exact constant-primer or identifier match. COPE v1.2.5 was used to merge the high-quality paired reads. Each unique nucleotide sequence was defined as a clonotype, and clonotypes were aligned to IMGT TRB V, D and J references with MiTCR v1.1. The analysis was limited to V-J combinations with a frequency above 0.0001, which together covered approximately 99% of repertoires. For each V-J combination, a TCR clonal expansion and chaos score was defined as the ratio of F50 clonal expansion to chaos observed in the TCRdist matrix. Welch's t-statistics and random forest were used to reduce the features to some 13 V-J combinations, which were then used as input to a naive Bayes classifier. The similarity between thyroid and blood repertoires was quantified using the Morisita-Horn index. TCRdb handled the public reads itself, with Q25 trimming in fastp and clone calling in MiXCR, and kept productive beta chains. Duplicate CDR3 protein sequences are folded into a single record with the most common DNA and genes. V and J calls and clone size were set by TCRdb, not the authors. The sample table contains just over 400,000 distinct CDR3 sequences; only one count was recorded for around 21% of them. The leading ten clones occupy 3% of the sample.

Stable hyperthyroidism was defined as no progression to ophthalmopathy within 18 months of follow-up. Patients with hyperthyroidism were aged 18 to 65 years, had been newly diagnosed, and had a disease duration of less than 2 months. Patients with other autoimmune diseases, uncontrolled infections, pregnancy or lactation were excluded from the study. Clinical symptoms, serum thyroxine, TRAb, thyroid ultrasound and orbital computed tomography formed the basis of the diagnosis. PBMCs were isolated from 7.5 to 10 ml of fresh peripheral blood by Ficoll-Paque density gradient centrifugation. Total RNA was extracted with Trizol reagent and quality-checked on an Agilent 2100 Bioanalyzer.

The rearrangement combines TRBV12-5 with TRBJ1-2; TRBD1 lines up with 7 middle nucleotides. This sequence originates from a woman aged 18-29 years with stable Graves' hyperthyroidism. Donor details come from another sample of the same person, matched by shared clones. The specimen sequenced was peripheral blood. The DNA reads TGTGCTAGCGCGGGACAGTTTCCTTCTAACTATGGCTACACCTTC. Its protein reads: CASAGQFPSNYGYTF.